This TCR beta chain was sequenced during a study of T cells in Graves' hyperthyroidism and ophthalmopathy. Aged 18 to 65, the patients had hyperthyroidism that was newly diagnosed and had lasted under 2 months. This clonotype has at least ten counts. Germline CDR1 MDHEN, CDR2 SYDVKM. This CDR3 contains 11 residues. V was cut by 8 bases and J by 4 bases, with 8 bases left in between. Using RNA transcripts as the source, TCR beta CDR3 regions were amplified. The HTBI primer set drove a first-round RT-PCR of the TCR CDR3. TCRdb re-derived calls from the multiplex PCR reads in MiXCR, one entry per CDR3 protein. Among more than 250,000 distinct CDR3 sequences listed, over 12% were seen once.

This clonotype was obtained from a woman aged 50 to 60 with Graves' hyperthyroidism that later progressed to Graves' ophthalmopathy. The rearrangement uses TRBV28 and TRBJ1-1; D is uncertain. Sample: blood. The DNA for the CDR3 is TGTGCCAGCCGGGCGTTCACTGAAGCTTTCTTT. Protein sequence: CASRAFTEAFF.